Listed below are T cell receptor beta chains from one sample, sequenced in a study of identical twins. MiXCR, applied by TCRdb to the 5' RACE reads, yields one record per CDR3 protein. Among about 470,000 distinct CDR3 sequences listed, roughly 24% were seen once. These data were likewise used in another study, on T cells expressing NK-cell markers.

Sequencing was performed on CD4+ T cells sorted from blood. The origin of the receptors is a woman between 18 and 30 years old in good health. Both conserved end residues are part of each CDR3. D genes are given only for firm matches. Size values are once, few and many counts, or a class for expanded clones, and some rows have none.

V	D	size	J	CDR3	DNA
TRBV5-6	TRBD1	few	TRBJ2-2	CASRRGQTGELFF	TGTGCCAGCAGGAGGGGACAGACCGGGGAGCTGTTTTTT
TRBV20-1	NA	few	TRBJ2-3	CSATGAGKGFGTQYF	TGCAGTGCTACCGGGGCAGGCAAGGGTTTTGGTACGCAGTATTTT
TRBV9	NA	NA	TRBJ2-3	CASSDGPRDGDTQYF	TGTGCCAGCAGCGACGGGCCCCGGGATGGAGATACGCAGTATTTT
TRBV3-1	NA	few	TRBJ1-1	CASSHGGTEAFF	TGTGCCAGCAGCCACGGGGGGACTGAAGCTTTCTTT
TRBV9	NA	NA	TRBJ1-2	CASSVGSGNYGYTF	TGTGCCAGCAGCGTAGGCTCAGGAAACTATGGCTACACCTTC
TRBV24-1	NA	many	TRBJ2-1	CATSAQDSRDEQFF	TGTGCCACCAGTGCGCAGGACTCTAGGGATGAGCAGTTCTTC
TRBV9	NA	NA	TRBJ2-2	CASSGSYGELFF	TGTGCCAGCAGCGGGTCATATGGGGAGCTGTTTTTT
TRBV4-2	NA	NA	TRBJ2-5	CASSHTTGETQYF	TGTGCCAGCAGCCACACAACGGGCGAGACCCAGTACTTC
TRBV6-5	NA	many	TRBJ1-4	CASSYRRGRGNEKLFF	TGTGCCAGCAGTTACCGAAGGGGGAGGGGTAATGAAAAACTGTTTTTT
TRBV10-2	TRBD2	few	TRBJ2-3	CASRDLAGTDTQYF	TGCGCCAGCAGAGACCTAGCGGGAACAGATACGCAGTATTTT
TRBV5-1	NA	NA	TRBJ2-5	CASSSTGSETQHF	TGCGCCAGCAGCTCTACAGGGTCAGAGACCCAGCACTTC
TRBV29-1	NA	few	TRBJ1-1	CSVEGAAFENTEAFF	TGCAGCGTTGAAGGGGCTGCTTTCGAGAACACTGAAGCTTTCTTT
TRBV5-4	TRBD2	few	TRBJ2-5	CASSSGLAGLYQETQYF	TGTGCCAGCAGCTCGGGACTAGCGGGTTTGTACCAAGAGACCCAGTACTTC
TRBV6-1	NA	few	TRBJ2-7	CASSGVSGEIYEQYF	TGTGCCAGCAGTGGGGTTAGCGGAGAGATCTACGAGCAGTACTTC
TRBV4-3	NA	few	TRBJ2-3	CASSPWYIADTQYF	TGCGCCAGCAGCCCATGGTACATCGCAGATACGCAGTATTTT
TRBV7-9	TRBD1	many	TRBJ1-6	CASSLGQINSPLHF	TGTGCCAGCAGCCTGGGACAGATTAATTCACCCCTCCACTTT
TRBV14	TRBD2	NA	TRBJ2-4	CASSQLTSGSSVIQYF	TGTGCCAGCAGCCAATTGACTAGCGGGAGCTCGGTCATTCAGTACTTC
TRBV5-1	NA	few	TRBJ2-7	CASSLDSNSYEQYF	TGCGCCAGCAGCTTGGACAGTAACTCCTACGAGCAGTACTTC
TRBV7-9	NA	NA	TRBJ2-1	CASSLAMLDEQFF	TGTGCCAGCAGCTTAGCAATGCTGGATGAGCAGTTCTTC
TRBV20-1	TRBD2	few	TRBJ2-1	CSAPGTSGANEQFF	TGCAGTGCCCCCGGGACTAGCGGGGCAAATGAGCAGTTCTTC
TRBV29-1	NA	few	TRBJ2-3	CSGLNIRPYF	TGCAGCGGGCTCAACATCAGACCGTATTTT
TRBV10-3	NA	few	TRBJ2-5	CAISASRKETQYF	TGTGCCATCAGTGCCAGTCGGAAGGAGACCCAGTACTTC
TRBV6-5	NA	NA	TRBJ1-2	CASSYGGGGYTF	TGTGCCAGCAGTTATGGGGGCGGAGGCTACACCTTC
TRBV5-4	NA	NA	TRBJ2-1	CASSWGRDGDEQFF	TGCGCCAGCAGCTGGGGACGGGACGGGGATGAGCAGTTCTTC
TRBV6-1	TRBD1	once	TRBJ2-3	CAVGGTGSDTQYF	TGTGCCGTAGGAGGGACAGGGTCCGATACGCAGTATTTT
TRBV5-1	TRBD2	NA	TRBJ2-2	CASRGGGDTGELFF	TGCGCCAGCAGGGGCGGGGGAGACACCGGGGAGCTGTTTTTT
TRBV15	NA	few	TRBJ2-7	CATSRAPGYEQYF	TGTGCCACCAGCAGAGCCCCGGGATACGAGCAGTACTTC
TRBV20-1	TRBD1	NA	TRBJ1-1	CSAENPGQGNTEAFF	TGCAGTGCTGAGAATCCGGGACAGGGGAACACTGAAGCTTTCTTT
TRBV10-3	NA	NA	TRBJ1-2	CAISGETYGYTF	TGTGCCATCAGCGGCGAAACGTATGGCTACACCTTC
TRBV7-2	TRBD1	many	TRBJ1-4	CASSPTDRGELFF	TGTGCCAGCAGCCCAACGGACAGGGGAGAACTGTTTTTT
TRBV4-2	NA	few	TRBJ2-1	CASSRTRLDRNNEQFF	TGTGCCAGCAGCCGTACCAGACTAGATAGAAACAATGAGCAGTTCTTC
TRBV5-8	NA	NA	TRBJ1-1	CASGLRRTEAFF	TGTGCCAGCGGACTAAGGCGGACTGAAGCTTTCTTT
TRBV7-2	NA	NA	TRBJ2-2	CASSSGHGEDAGELFF	TGTGCCAGCAGTTCCGGGCATGGGGAGGACGCCGGGGAGCTGTTTTTT
TRBV5-1	NA	few	TRBJ1-1	CASSPEPTPSTEAFF	TGCGCCAGCAGCCCTGAACCGACTCCCAGCACTGAAGCTTTCTTT
TRBV9	TRBD2	NA	TRBJ2-3	CASSTGLAGTLDTQYF	TGTGCCAGCAGCACCGGACTAGCGGGGACATTAGATACGCAGTATTTT
TRBV5-6	TRBD2	NA	TRBJ2-4	CASSLAGLADLGDIQYF	TGTGCCAGCAGCTTGGCCGGCCTAGCGGACCTCGGGGACATTCAGTACTTC
TRBV6-6	NA	many	TRBJ2-7	CASSFNNEQYF	TGTGCCAGCAGTTTTAACAACGAGCAGTACTTC
TRBV6-1	TRBD2	few	TRBJ2-1	CASISHGTSGKNEQFF	TGTGCCAGCATCTCCCACGGAACTAGCGGGAAGAATGAGCAGTTCTTC
TRBV5-1	TRBD2	many	TRBJ2-7	CASSLSGTSKHEQYF	TGCGCCAGCAGCTTGTCCGGGACTAGCAAACACGAGCAGTACTTC
TRBV20-1	NA	NA	TRBJ1-1	CSARSHSGTEAFF	TGCAGTGCTAGGTCTCACAGTGGGACTGAAGCTTTCTTT
TRBV7-2	NA	NA	TRBJ2-7	CASSLRQGHEQYF	TGTGCCAGCAGCTTAAGGCAGGGTCACGAGCAGTACTTC
TRBV27	NA	once	TRBJ2-3	CASFLRVRGTDTQYF	TGTGCCAGCTTCCTCCGCGTCAGGGGCACAGATACGCAGTATTTT
TRBV7-2	NA	many	TRBJ2-1	CASSLAPEGSGSSYNEQFF	TGTGCCAGCAGCTTAGCGCCAGAAGGTAGCGGCAGCTCCTACAATGAGCAGTTCTTC
TRBV7-3	TRBD1	few	TRBJ1-2	CASSPSVGGNYGYTF	TGTGCCAGCAGCCCTTCGGTAGGGGGCAACTATGGCTACACCTTC
TRBV3-1	TRBD2	NA	TRBJ2-5	CASSQVAGTSNRETQYF	TGTGCCAGCAGCCAAGTAGCAGGGACTAGCAATCGAGAGACCCAGTACTTC
TRBV7-9	NA	NA	TRBJ1-1	CASSFYNEAFF	TGTGCCAGCAGCTTCTACAATGAAGCTTTCTTT
TRBV5-1	NA	NA	TRBJ2-3	CASRFRPFWRQDLTDTQYF	TGCGCCAGCAGGTTCCGCCCATTTTGGAGGCAAGACCTCACAGATACGCAGTATTTT
TRBV20-1	TRBD2	NA	TRBJ2-1	CSASPRSSGGKWAF	TGCAGTGCTAGTCCGAGGAGTAGCGGGGGCAAATGGGCCTTC
TRBV10-3	NA	NA	TRBJ2-2	CAISATNTGELFF	TGTGCCATCAGCGCGACGAACACCGGGGAGCTGTTTTTT
TRBV9	NA	NA	TRBJ2-7	CASSVAVGDEQYF	TGTGCCAGCAGCGTAGCTGTAGGGGACGAGCAGTACTTC
TRBV6-1	NA	NA	TRBJ1-5	CASRGTNSNQPQHF	TGTGCCAGCAGAGGGACAAATAGCAATCAGCCCCAGCATTTT
TRBV12-3/TRBV12-4	TRBD2	few	TRBJ2-1	CASSLGLAGGIDEQFF	TGTGCCAGCAGTTTAGGGCTAGCGGGGGGAATTGATGAGCAGTTCTTC
TRBV2	TRBD2	NA	TRBJ2-1	CARTSDPYNEQFF	TGTGCCAGAACTAGCGATCCCTACAATGAGCAGTTCTTC
TRBV6-2/TRBV6-3	TRBD2	NA	TRBJ2-1	CASGTRTGGPSDEQFF	TGTGCCAGCGGGACTCGGACGGGAGGGCCCTCGGATGAGCAGTTCTTC
TRBV5-4	NA	NA	TRBJ2-3	CASSLAPGEGTQYF	TGTGCCAGCAGCTTGGCCCCGGGAGAGGGGACGCAGTATTTT
TRBV7-2	NA	NA	TRBJ2-1	CASSLGLVGGNEQFF	TGTGCCAGCAGCTTAGGATTGGTGGGGGGCAATGAGCAGTTCTTC
TRBV5-1	NA	few	TRBJ2-7	CASSLMVSAGLRPEYF	TGCGCCAGCAGCTTGATGGTTAGTGCGGGACTCCGACCAGAGTACTTC
TRBV24-1	NA	few	TRBJ2-1	CATSAGGLLVEQFF	TGTGCCACCAGCGCCGGCGGGCTTCTGGTTGAGCAGTTCTTC